This record covers a single TCR beta chain. It has no known antigen specificity. Germline is not matched at one junction end, which may reflect a read error. These data are taken from a study of tumor-infiltrating lymphocytes in primary liver carcinoma (dated by TCRdb to the late 2010s). For context, the study as a whole: The five patients, three men and two women aged 30 to 69 years, had hepatocellular carcinoma (four) or combined HCC and intrahepatic cholangiocarcinoma (one). The five patients had tumors of stage T1-T3 N0M0, with maximum diameters ranging from 4.2 to 10 cm. Samples yielded roughly 3.5 to 7.13 million productive TCRbeta reads; read depth did not differ significantly between tissue types. The study combined TCRbeta repertoire sequencing, expression microarrays and whole-exome sequencing across five regions of each liver tumor, with adjacent normal tissue and blood. A total of 35 or so specimens from 5 patients went through TCRbeta repertoire sequencing, namely 25 tumor regions, 5 adjacent noncancerous liver tissues and 5 peripheral blood samples. The 20 to 30 tumor region samples were profiled with Agilent mRNA microarrays so that TCRbeta repertoire diversity could be related to the local molecular phenotype. Repertoires from technical replicates were highly reproducible, with mean shared-clone rates about 0.88 and correlation coefficients above 0.95. The paper as a whole reports these results and caveats: Pairs of tumor regions showed greater repertoire overlap (mean roughly 35%) than tumor-adjacent pairs (roughly 17%) or tumor-blood pairs (roughly 15%), which is consistent with antigen-driven expansion. The study included only four or five patients, and the authors note findings should be validated in a larger study. Only about 7.5-24% of top clones were found in all five regions of a tumor, suggesting spatial heterogeneity of tumor-infiltrating T cells. Since the samples were bulk and unsorted, there was no way to compare CD4+ and CD8+ T cell repertoires. Because sequencing covered only the TCR beta chain and unpaired alpha chains were not captured, true repertoire diversity is likely underestimated. Compared with blood, tumors had a significantly larger share of the repertoire taken up by the top 250 clones (p = 0.039).

TCRbeta-specific cDNA was reverse-transcribed from 500 ng total RNA using a constant-region primer and ProtoScript II reverse transcriptase. The TCRbeta libraries were prepared through three rounds of nested multiplex PCR following a slightly modified ARM-PCR procedure. Each of the first two PCR rounds ran for approximately 10 cycles using multiplex TRBV1-TRBV30 forward primers together with a Cbeta reverse primer. A final 25-cycle PCR with Deep VentR polymerase added sample barcodes and Illumina adapters. Before sequencing, amplicons of 200-500 bp were purified from gel using a QIAquick gel extraction kit. The TCRbeta amplicons were sequenced with 250-bp paired-end reads on an Illumina HiSeq 2500. In the paper's pipeline: Trimmomatic v0.33 was used to quality-trim the reads, and FLASH v1.2.11 was used to merge paired reads so that full CDR3 sequences could be recovered. MiGEC v1.2.1b assigned V, D and J germline segments to the rearranged TCRbeta sequences. Clonotype statistics and Shannon-Wiener diversity indices were computed with VDJtools v1.0.0. To cut down on sampling bias, every analysis after diversity analysis relied on just the 250 most abundant clonotypes from each sample. In-frame beta chains were kept once TCRdb had trimmed the public reads at Q25 with fastp and called clones with MiXCR. Each record represents a unique CDR3 protein, reported with the most common genes and DNA among its rows. The V and J calls follow TCRdb's processing rather than the paper's. Across this sample there are nearly 50,000 distinct CDR3 sequences, with around 79% seen only once. The ten largest clones add up to roughly 24% of the sample.

Total RNA and DNA were co-extracted from approximately 20-30 mg of bulk tissue with the AllPrep DNA/RNA mini kit, without cell sorting. Between late 2015 and early 2016, 4 or 5 patients in China with histopathologically diagnosed primary liver carcinoma had their tumors surgically resected. Patients had chronic HBV infection and were treatment-naive at sampling. Each tumor was sampled at five spatially separated regions: the tumor centre plus the superior, inferior, left-lateral and right-lateral poles. Histology showed that every tumor sample contained more than 85% viable tumor cells. Fresh tumor and adjacent tissue pieces were bisected; one half was stored in RNAlater at -80°C, the other sent for histology. Spanning cysteine to phenylalanine, the CDR3 consists of 15 amino acids. Only CDR3 DNA is held: 45 bases, read in frame from base 1. Based on the germline V gene, the CDR1 and CDR2 sequences are ENHRY and SYGVKD.

Sequencing was performed on liver tumor tissue from sampling region 3. The cell subset or site label here, explained by the study, means: tumor region T3, left-lateral pole. The V and J segments used are TRBV10-3 and TRBJ2-3, with TRBD2 identical over 8 junction bases. This clonotype originated in a man aged 40-50 years with primary liver carcinoma and hepatitis B virus infection. The nucleotide sequence reads as follows: TGTACCATCAGTGAGAGAGCGGGAGCAACAGGTACGCAGTATTTT. Its protein product is CTISERAGATGTQYF.